This TCR beta chain was captured by sequencing in a study of regulatory T cells in long-lasting Graves disease (dated by TCRdb to the early 2020s). As for the study more broadly: In the newly diagnosed Graves' disease group, patients had been taking antithyroid drugs for less than 3 months. Persistent Graves' disease patients were compared with newly diagnosed Graves' disease patients by peripheral blood TCR sequencing and RNA sequencing. The study was registered as a clinical trial and conducted in China. A total of some 35 samples underwent TCR sequencing, from roughly 13 patients with persistent Graves' disease and some 20 patients with newly diagnosed Graves' disease. Points the paper makes about the study in general: Preferential use of TRBV28, TRBJ1-2 and TRBJ2-5 was observed in persistent disease, whereas TRBV20-1 and TRBJ2-1 were favored in newly diagnosed disease. Because the primary lesion, thyroid tissue, could not be accessed, the study looked at peripheral blood alone. A larger number of public clonotypes was shared among persistent patients (approximately 3,000) than among newly diagnosed patients (around 970). Persistent Graves' disease patients showed lower TCR Shannon entropy and fewer highly expanded clones than newly diagnosed patients, suggesting clonal expansion. The small sample size was acknowledged by the authors as a limitation that may reduce accuracy. Sequencing and analysis were restricted to the TCR beta chain.

Inclusive of the bounding cysteine and phenylalanine, the CDR3 is 15 residues long. Just CDR3 DNA is preserved here, 45 bases in frame from base 1. Ends trimmed: V by 6 bases, J by 1 base; bases unmatched to a gene: 4. The germline V gene provides CDR1 MRHNA and CDR2 SNTAGT. Libraries were constructed by multiplex PCR. The listed sequencing device is Illumina HiSeq 4000. iRepertoire HTBI primers and Arm-PCR amplification of CDR3 regions were used to construct TCR beta libraries. Gel purification was performed on PCR products prior to sequencing. In the authors' own workflow: Gene usage analysis of CDR3 amino acid clonotypes relied on the approximately 68 TRBV and 12 to 15 TRBJ segments identified across samples. Filtered high-quality paired reads were merged into contigs using COPE and FqMerger. BLAST was used to align contigs to IMGT TRBV, TRBD and TRBJ reference genes, with CDR3 defined following IMGT. Clonotypes above 0.1% frequency were classified as highly expanded clones. Repertoire diversity was measured by Shannon entropy, and V-J evenness by the Gini coefficient. A clonotype found in more than one individual was treated as public. TCRdb reprocessed the public reads (quality trimming at Q25 with fastp, clone calling with MiXCR) and kept in-frame beta chains. Each CDR3 protein gets just one entry, which takes the most common genes and DNA from the rows behind it. It is TCRdb's table, rather than the study itself, that gives the V and J calls and clone size. Counted in this sample were about 300,000 distinct CDR3 sequences; under 20% of them appeared once. The leading ten clones occupy roughly 40% of the sample.

In its sample, this clonotype was seen many times. Which antigen it targets is not known. Since a much larger clone is just one base distant, this may be a read error. The meaning of the sample's time point label: newly diagnosed GD, antithyroid drugs for less than 3 months. RNA was extracted from PBMCs in TRIzol for both TCR sequencing and RNA sequencing. Graves' disease was diagnosed according to American Thyroid Association guidelines. Recruitment of patients was carried out at an endocrinology department in Xi'an, China. From each patient, around 9 milliliters of peripheral blood was collected into an EDTA anticoagulant tube. Ficoll Paque Plus density gradient separation was used to isolate PBMCs, and no further T cell sorting was performed. An Agilent 2100 Bioanalyzer and agarose gel were used to check RNA quality, and a NanoDrop 2000 was used to measure RNA concentration.

The sequenced sample was peripheral blood mononuclear cells (PBMCs), obtained at new diagnosis, from a patient treated with antithyroid drugs. This TCR came from a female donor with Graves disease. Here the chain combines TRBV6-4 and TRBJ2-3, and 10 bases in between align with TRBD2. The nucleotides read TGTGCCAGCAGCGCCGGGACTAGCGGCACAGATACGCAGTATTTT. The resulting protein is CASSAGTSGTDTQYF.